The clone carrying this TCR beta chain has ten or more counts. Its target is not known. The entry originates in a study of regulatory T cells in long-lasting Graves disease. Study outcomes and limitations: TCR diversity was lower in persistent Graves' patients (versus newly diagnosed ones).

The time point denotes: newly diagnosed GD, antithyroid drugs for less than 3 months. TCR sequences were obtained from RNA taken from PBMCs. Arm-PCR with iRepertoire HTBI primers amplified the CDR3 regions for these TCR beta libraries. MiXCR was run by TCRdb on the multiplex PCR reads, yielding one entry per CDR3 protein. The table shows some 350,000 distinct CDR3 sequences, with roughly 16% occurring only once. The same data also went into a second study, on T cells in Graves' hyperthyroidism and ophthalmopathy.

This clonotype originated in a woman aged 18 to 35 with Graves disease. Sample: peripheral blood mononuclear cells (PBMCs), taken at new diagnosis, from a patient treated with antithyroid drugs.

CDR3 bases: TGTGCCAGCTCACCCCCGGCAGGGTCGCAGTATTTT. Its protein product is CASSPPAGSQYF. The V and J genes are TRBV18 and TRBJ2-3; possible D gene TRBD1, 5 bases. This CDR3 region has 12 residues. The germline V and J ends were trimmed by 3 bases and 10 bases, with 11 bases remaining between them. From germline, CDR1 is KGHSH and CDR2 LQKENI.